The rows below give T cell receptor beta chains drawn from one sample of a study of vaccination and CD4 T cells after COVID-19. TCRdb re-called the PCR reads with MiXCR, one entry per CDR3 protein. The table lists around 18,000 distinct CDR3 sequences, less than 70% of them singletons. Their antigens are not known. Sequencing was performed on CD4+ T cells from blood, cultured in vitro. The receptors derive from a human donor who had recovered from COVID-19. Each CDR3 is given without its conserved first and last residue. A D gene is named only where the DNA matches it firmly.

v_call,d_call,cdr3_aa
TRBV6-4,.,ASSDPIPQGKQPQH
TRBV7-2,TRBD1,ASSPRTGGFTEAF
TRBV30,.,AWNGGRGVETQY
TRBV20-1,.,SASDPQGGMRAQY
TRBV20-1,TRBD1,SAEGQGAAKNIQY
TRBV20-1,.,SAAPTTGFFNSPLH
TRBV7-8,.,ASSFNVDYGYT
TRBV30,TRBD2,AWRRLAGGDNEQF
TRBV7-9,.,ASRYREHTEAF
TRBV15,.,ATSRSGGSYEQY
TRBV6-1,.,ASSLTENTEAF
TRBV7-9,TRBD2,ASSAGTSGTDTQY
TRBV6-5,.,ASSYSGGFGAF
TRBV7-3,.,ASSLLPRQDPSYGYT
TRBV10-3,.,AISGTGGGETQY
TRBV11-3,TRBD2,ASSLAAGIGELF
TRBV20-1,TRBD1,SARVGQGGLYEQY
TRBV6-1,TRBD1,ASSEASTGRASSSPLH
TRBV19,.,ASSISRGPNYGYT
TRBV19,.,ASSIGSNTEAF
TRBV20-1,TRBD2,SAGLGRKETQY
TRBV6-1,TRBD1,ASRLGQGFYEQY
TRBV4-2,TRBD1,ASSQDAVGQVYGYT
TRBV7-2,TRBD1,ASSLRQGDQPQH
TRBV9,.,ASSPNGVLDGYT
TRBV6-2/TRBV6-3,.,ASRRQGIYEQY
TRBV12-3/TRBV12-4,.,ASSFGRVEAF
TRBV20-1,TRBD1,SASGTGRYEQY
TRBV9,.,ASSVDAGVYGYT
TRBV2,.,ASRYPSYEQY
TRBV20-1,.,SAAVGTSNQPQH
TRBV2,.,ASRYFSGNTGELF
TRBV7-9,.,ASSLGSVHEQF
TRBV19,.,ASSPDLSSYNEQF
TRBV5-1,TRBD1,ASSATTGGYADTQY
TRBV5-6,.,ASSLVSGSPGVNYGYT
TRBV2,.,ASSSTQVVAEAF
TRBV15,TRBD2,ATGIGSGGAPGELF
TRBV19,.,ASGGFNSPLH
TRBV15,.,ATSRVYRNYGYT
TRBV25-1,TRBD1,ASRKIDRGSGN
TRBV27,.,ASSSGFNSPLH
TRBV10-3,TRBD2,AISESTAGGPQY
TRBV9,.,ASSVGAGAAYEQY
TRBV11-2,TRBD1,ASRPQGAGGNSPLH
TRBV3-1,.,ASSQGGQIYGYT
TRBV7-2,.,ASSFSGISKTQY
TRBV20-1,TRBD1,SAGTADRAKINT
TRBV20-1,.,SARRIQGDEQF
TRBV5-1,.,ASSLEGFTEAF
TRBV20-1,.,SARDFGVNTEAF
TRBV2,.,ASSGMKIYEQY
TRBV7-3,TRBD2,ASSLGLAGRDTGELF